This T cell receptor beta chain originates from a study of memory CD8 T cells in hepatitis C reinfection. Study at large: Pre-reinfection sampling occurred 55 to 20 weeks ahead of detected reinfection.

The time point was: pre-reinfection, 55 to 20 weeks before reinfection detection. No in vitro expansion preceded TCR sequencing of the sorted cells. Repertoires were generated with immunoSEQ multiplex PCR, while TCRdb's copy carries only in-frame clones and drops some. The sample includes approximately 51,000 clones, about 90% of them seen just once. The CDR3 runs to 14 residues. Germline-derived CDR1 and CDR2 are SEHNR and FQNEAQ (reference sequence). V lost 6 bases, J lost 0 bases, and 10 bases lay in between. The sequencing input was naive CD8+ T cells sorted from blood. The V and J genes are TRBV7-9 and TRBJ2-3, with D maybe TRBD1 (5 bases). The sequence was obtained from a man aged 18 to 29 with hepatitis C virus infection. The CDR3, as DNA: TGTGCCAGCAGTCTGGACATAAGCACAGATACGCAGTATTTT. This codes for CASSLDISTDTQYF. Drawing the rest from reference TRBV7-9 and TRBJ2-3, the complete variable domain is DTGVSQNPRHKITKRGQNVTFRCDPISEHNRLYWYRQTLGQGPEFLTYFQNEAQLEKSRLLSDRFSAERPKGSFSTLEIQRTEQGDSAMYLCASSLDISTDTQYFGPGTRLTVL.